The 12 T cell receptor beta chains below were found in one sample sequenced in a study of cytomegalovirus exposure and HLA in healthy donors. The PCR employed 60 Vbeta primers together with 13 Jbeta primers. The protocol was immunoSEQ multiplex PCR, while the TCRdb copy is restricted to in-frame clones and leaves out a portion. The sample yields roughly 63,000 clones, roughly 80% seen once. Sequences were obtained from PBMCs. The receptors were gathered from a woman aged 40 to 50 in good health and CMV-seropositive.

The chain is built from TRBV29-1 and TRBJ1-1, with 8 bases lining up with TRBD1. J was trimmed by 1 base and V by 7 bases; bases with no gene match: 5. The germline gives CDR1 SQVTM, CDR2 ANQGSEA. This CDR3 contains 13 residues. CDR3 in amino acids: CSAPGQGNTEAFF. The CDR3 nucleotides are TGCAGCGCACCTGGACAGGGGAACACTGAAGCTTTCTTT.

The CDR3 spells CASSRGSGGLTYEQYF. CDR3 nucleotide sequence: TGTGCCAGCAGTCGGGGAAGCGGGGGGCTAACCTACGAGCAGTACTTC. The genes are TRBV7-2 and TRBJ2-7; 9 nucleotides line up with TRBD2. The CDR3 is 16 amino acids. In germline, CDR1 is SGHTA, CDR2 FQGNSA. V gave up 6 bases and J gave up 2 bases; unmatched junction bases: 11.

This chain connects TRBV5-1 to TRBJ2-2; no clear D gene. CDR1 and CDR2 from the germline V gene are SGHRS and YFSETQ. CDR3 length: 15 amino acids. V shed 0 bases and J shed 1 base, with 7 bases lying between them. CDR3 DNA: TGCGCCAGCAGCTTGGATCCCGTGAACACCGGGGAGCTGTTTTTT. Translation gives CASSLDPVNTGELFF.

V and J are TRBV10-1 and TRBJ2-5, with D perhaps TRBD2 (7 bases). The end of the DNA fits TRBJ2-7 better, so the J call may be wrong. Looked up from germline, CDR1 is WNHNN and CDR2 is SYGVQD (reference sequence). This CDR3 region has 14 residues. The chain's CDR3 is CAKHLGRGAYEQYF. The CDR3 coding sequence is TGCGCCAAGCACTTAGGGAGGGGGGCCTACGAGCAGTACTTC.

This clone came up a few times. The gene calls are TRBV7-6 and TRBJ2-7; maybe TRBD1 (6 bases). CDR1 and CDR2 from the germline V gene are SGHVS and FNYEAQ. This CDR3 contains 15 residues. V was pared by 5 bases and J by 3 bases, with 17 bases between. CDR3 sequence (DNA): TGTGCCAGCAGCCAGAGCTGGGACATACTCTACGAGCAGTACTTC. Its translation is CASSQSWDILYEQYF. The full variable domain, its missing parts supplied by reference TRBV7-6 and TRBJ2-7, is GAGVSQSPRYKVTKRGQDVALRCDPISGHVSLYWYRQALGQGPEFLTYFNYEAQQDKSGLPNDRFSAERPEGSISTLTIQRTEQRDSAMYRCASSQSWDILYEQYFGPGTRLTVT.

The gene calls are TRBV29-1 and TRBJ2-7; D gene unclear. CDR3 length equals 12 residues. Germline loops: CDR1 SQVTM, CDR2 ANQGSEA. Trimming took off 4 bases at V and 2 bases at J, with 9 bases between the two ends. In DNA, the CDR3 is TGCAGCGTTGGTCCACAGACCTACGAGCAGTACTTC. This translates into CSVGPQTYEQYF.

With regard to this clone: Additional DNA sequences in this sample encode the identical CDR3. The chain couples TRBV18 to TRBJ1-5; tentative D call: TRBD1 (6 bases). The CDR3 runs to 15 residues. V was cut by 1 base and J by 7 bases, with 14 bases left in between. Germline CDR1 KGHSH, CDR2 LQKENI. CDR3 nucleotides: TGTGCCAGCTCACCACTTACAGGGTCAGACCAGCCCCAGCATTTT. Amino acids: CASSPLTGSDQPQHF.

This clone has just one count. The chain employs TRBV29-1 and TRBJ1-2, with 8 bases that match TRBD1. The CDR3 covers 12 residues. V gave up 8 bases and J gave up 5 bases; unmatched junction bases: 7. The germline V gene encodes CDR1 SQVTM and CDR2 ANQGSEA. This chain's CDR3 is CSSGQEGYGYTF. In DNA form, the CDR3 reads TGCAGCTCGGGACAGGAAGGTTATGGCTACACCTTC.

The gene calls are TRBV5-6 and TRBJ1-1; D gene unclear. V was trimmed by 1 base and J by 3 bases, leaving 13 bases between them. Looked up from germline, CDR1 is SGHDT and CDR2 is YYEEEE. There are 15 residues in the CDR3. This CDR3 is CASSLRRRDYTEAFF. Here the CDR3 DNA reads TGTGCCAGCAGCTTGAGGCGGCGGGATTACACTGAAGCTTTCTTT. The full variable domain, completed using reference TRBV5-6 and TRBJ1-1, is DAGVTQSPTHLIKTRGQQVTLRCSPKSGHDTVSWYQQALGQGPQFIFQYYEEEERQRGNFPDRFSGHQFPNYSSELNVNALLLGDSALYLCASSLRRRDYTEAFFGQGTRLTVV.

This rearrangement joins TRBV6-5 to TRBJ1-3; D unresolved. This CDR3 comprises 14 residues. The germline V gene has CDR1 MNHEY and CDR2 SVGAGI. Trimming removed 4 bases at V and 1 base at J, with 8 bases between. The CDR3 here is CASSSQFSGNTIYF. DNA for the CDR3: TGTGCCAGCAGTTCTCAGTTTTCTGGAAACACCATATATTTT.

This clone has a handful of counts. The chain couples TRBV7-9 to TRBJ2-3; 8 nucleotides agree with TRBD2. This CDR3 spans 16 amino acids. CDR1 SEHNR and CDR2 FQNEAQ come from the germline V gene (reference sequence). The trim removed 2 bases at V and 0 bases at J, leaving 4 bases unmatched. Written as DNA, the CDR3 is TGTGCCAGCAGCTTAACCAAGCGGGGGAGCACAGATACGCAGTATTTT. Translated, it gives CASSLTKRGSTDTQYF.

In its sample, this clone was seen a few times. V gene TRBV5-4 combines with J gene TRBJ1-2, with 7 bases aligning to TRBD1. The CDR3 runs to 15 residues. Germline V gene data show CDR1 as SGHNT and CDR2 as YYREEE (reference sequence). V shed 8 bases and J 0 bases; nucleotides not matched to a gene: 10. CDR3 region: CASRQGGGANYGYTF. The DNA for the CDR3 is TGTGCCAGTCGACAGGGAGGAGGGGCTAACTATGGCTACACCTTC. Combining the CDR3 with reference TRBV5-4 and TRBJ1-2 gives the whole variable domain ETGVTQSPTHLIKTRGQQVTLRCSSQSGHNTVSWYQQALGQGPQFIFQYYREEENGRGNFPPRFSGLQFPNYSSELNVNALELDDSALYLCASRQGGGANYGYTFGSGTRLTVV.